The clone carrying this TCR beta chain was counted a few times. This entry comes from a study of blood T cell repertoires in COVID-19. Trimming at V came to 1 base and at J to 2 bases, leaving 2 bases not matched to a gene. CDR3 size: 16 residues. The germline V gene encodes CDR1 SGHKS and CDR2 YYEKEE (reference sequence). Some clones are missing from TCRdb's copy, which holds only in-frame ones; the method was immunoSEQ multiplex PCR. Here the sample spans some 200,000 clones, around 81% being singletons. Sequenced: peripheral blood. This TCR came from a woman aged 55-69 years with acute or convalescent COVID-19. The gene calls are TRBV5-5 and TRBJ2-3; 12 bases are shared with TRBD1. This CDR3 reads CASSLPGQGATDTQYF. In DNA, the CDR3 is TGTGCCAGCAGCTTGCCGGGACAGGGGGCCACAGATACGCAGTATTTT. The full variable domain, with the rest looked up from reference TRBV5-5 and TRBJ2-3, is DAGVTQSPTHLIKTRGQQVTLRCSPISGHKSVSWYQQVLGQGPQFIFQYYEKEERGRGNFPDRFSARQFPNYSSELNVNALLLGDSALYLCASSLPGQGATDTQYFGPGTRLTVL.